This TCR beta chain was recovered during a study of cytomegalovirus exposure and HLA in healthy donors. The study ran its PCR with 60 Vbeta and 13 Jbeta primers. Assay: immunoSEQ multiplex PCR; the TCRdb copy retains only in-frame clones and omits some. The sample holds some 150,000 clones, approximately 85% seen once. Trimming cost V 3 bases and J 5 bases, with 12 bases left between them. Germline lookup yields CDR1 SGHTA and CDR2 FQGNSA. The CDR3 totals 14 residues. The chain links TRBV7-2 to TRBJ2-3, with D uncertain. Sequences were obtained from PBMCs. This TCR was sampled from a woman aged 50 to 60 in good health and CMV-seropositive. CDR3 coding DNA: TGTGCCAGCAGCTTCCTCGGGTGGCGAGATACGCAGTATTTT. Its protein is CASSFLGWRDTQYF.